The 2 T cell receptor beta chains presented below share a single source sample, sequenced in a study of early T cells in non-severe SARS-CoV-2 infection. Each CDR3 protein is one row after TCRdb ran MiXCR on the 5' RACE reads. The table includes tens of thousands of distinct CDR3 sequences, about an eighth detected once. This specimen was whole blood, taken at baseline. The receptors shown here come from an adult who was a healthcare worker with PCR-confirmed SARS-CoV-2 infection or an uninfected control (not recorded which).

This clonotype has ten or more counts. This sequence joins TRBV18 and TRBJ2-1; D not certain. Germline lookup yields CDR1 KGHSH and CDR2 LQKENI. The CDR3 sequence is 14 residues long. V was shortened by 5 bases and J by 3 bases, with 11 bases between the two germline ends. In nucleotides, the CDR3 is TGTGCCAGCTCAGCAGGCAGGAACTACAATGAGCAGTTCTTC. The encoded protein is CASSAGRNYNEQFF.

The sample holds a few counts of this clonotype. V usage is TRBV20-1 and J usage is TRBJ2-7, with D possibly TRBD2 on 6 matching bases. Germline V CDR1 and CDR2: DFQATT, SNEGSKA (reference sequence). The CDR3 covers 14 residues. Trimming took off 3 bases at V and 5 bases at J, with 17 bases between the two ends. The CDR3 spells CSARAFRGGDEQYF. Written as DNA, the CDR3 is TGCAGTGCTAGGGCATTCCGGGGCGGGGACGAGCAGTACTTC.